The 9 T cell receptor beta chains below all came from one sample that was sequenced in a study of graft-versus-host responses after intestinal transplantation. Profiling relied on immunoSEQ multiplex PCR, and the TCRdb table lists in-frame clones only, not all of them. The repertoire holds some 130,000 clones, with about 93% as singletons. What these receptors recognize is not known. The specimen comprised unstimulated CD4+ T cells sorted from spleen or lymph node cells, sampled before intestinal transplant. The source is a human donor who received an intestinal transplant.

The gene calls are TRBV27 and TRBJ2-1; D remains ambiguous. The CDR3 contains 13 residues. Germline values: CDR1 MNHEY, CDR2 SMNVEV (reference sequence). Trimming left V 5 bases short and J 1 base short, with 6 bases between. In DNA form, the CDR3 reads TGTGCCAGCAGTGCCGGGTCCTACAATGAGCAGTTCTTC. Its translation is CASSAGSYNEQFF.

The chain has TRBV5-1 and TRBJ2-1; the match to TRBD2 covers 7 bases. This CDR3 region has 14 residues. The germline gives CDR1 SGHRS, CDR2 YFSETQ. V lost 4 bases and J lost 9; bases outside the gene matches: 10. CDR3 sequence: CASSPGLVLGEQFF. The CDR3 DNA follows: TGCGCCAGCAGCCCAGGACTAGTGTTGGGTGAGCAGTTCTTC.

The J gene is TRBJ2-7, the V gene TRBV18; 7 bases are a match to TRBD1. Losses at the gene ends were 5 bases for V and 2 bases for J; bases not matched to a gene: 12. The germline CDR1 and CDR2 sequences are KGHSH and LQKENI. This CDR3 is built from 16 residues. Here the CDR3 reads CASSNHPGQITYEQYF. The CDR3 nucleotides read TGTGCCAGCTCAAACCATCCGGGACAGATAACCTACGAGCAGTACTTC.

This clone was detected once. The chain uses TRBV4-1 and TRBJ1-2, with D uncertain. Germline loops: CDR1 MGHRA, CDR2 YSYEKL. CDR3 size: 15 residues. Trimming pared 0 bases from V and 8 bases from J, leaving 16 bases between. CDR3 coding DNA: TGCGCCAGCAGCCAAGAAACGACCTTTCTGGGAGGCTACACCTTC. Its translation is CASSQETTFLGGYTF.

The CDR3 coding sequence is TGCGCCAGCAGCTCCCAGAGATACAGGGTCAATGAGCAGTTCTTC. It encodes CASSSQRYRVNEQFF. The chain carries TRBV5-1 and TRBJ2-1; TRBD1 is a possible D gene (6 bases). Germline V gene lookup returns CDR1 SGHRS and CDR2 YFSETQ. The CDR3 contains 15 residues. V was shortened by 3 bases and J by 6 bases, with 16 bases between the two germline ends.

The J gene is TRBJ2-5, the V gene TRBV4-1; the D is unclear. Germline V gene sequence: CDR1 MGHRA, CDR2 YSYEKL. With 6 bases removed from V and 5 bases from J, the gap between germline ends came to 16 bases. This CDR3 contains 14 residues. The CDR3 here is CASSPGSLGETQYF. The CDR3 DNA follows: TGCGCCAGCAGTCCTGGGTCCCTGGGGGAGACCCAGTACTTC.

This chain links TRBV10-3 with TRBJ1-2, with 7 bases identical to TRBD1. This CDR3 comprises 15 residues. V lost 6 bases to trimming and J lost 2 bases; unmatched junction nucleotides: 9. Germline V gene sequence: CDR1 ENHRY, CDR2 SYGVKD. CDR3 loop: CAIRPDQQGNYGYTF. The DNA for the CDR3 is TGTGCCATCAGACCGGACCAACAGGGGAACTATGGCTACACCTTC.

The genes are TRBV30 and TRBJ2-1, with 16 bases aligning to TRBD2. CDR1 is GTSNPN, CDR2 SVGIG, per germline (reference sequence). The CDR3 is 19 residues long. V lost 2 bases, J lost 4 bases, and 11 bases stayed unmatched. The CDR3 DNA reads TGTGCCTGGAGTCCCTACCAGGGACTAGCGGGAGGGCCGTACAATGAGCAGTTCTTC. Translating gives CAWSPYQGLAGGPYNEQFF.

The DNA for the CDR3 is TGCGCCAGCAGCTTACAGGGGCGTCCAGAGATTTGGTACGAGCAGTACTTC. Translated: CASSLQGRPEIWYEQYF. The V and J genes are TRBV5-1 and TRBJ2-7; TRBD1 agrees at 7 bases. V lost 2 bases, J lost 4 bases, and 15 bases stayed unmatched. The CDR3 covers 17 residues. The germline CDR1 and CDR2 sequences are SGHRS and YFSETQ. The whole variable domain, filled in from reference TRBV5-1 and TRBJ2-7, reads KAGVTQTPRYLIKTRGQQVTLSCSPISGHRSVSWYQQTPGQGLQFLFEYFSETQRNKGNFPGRFSGRQFSNSRSEMNVSTLELGDSALYLCASSLQGRPEIWYEQYFGPGTRLTVT.